The 11 T cell receptor beta chains below all came from one sample that was sequenced in a study of vaccination effects on CD4 cells after COVID-19. Method: immunoSEQ multiplex PCR; TCRdb's copy keeps in-frame clones and lacks some. The sample records tens of thousands of clones, approximately 76% being singletons. These receptors' antigens are unknown. Antigen-specific CD4+ T cells were first expanded with viral peptide pools by the ViraFEST assay and only then sequenced. CD4+ T cell isolation took place after 10 days of culture. Vaccinated recipients, who were negative for nucleocapsid antibodies, had no history of SARS-CoV-2 infection. The specimen was CD4+ T cells from PBMCs cultured with HCoV-NL63 spike peptides, collected before COVID-19 vaccination. Source of these receptors: a human donor who received a COVID-19 vaccine.

This chain connects TRBV24-1 to TRBJ1-5; D possibly corresponds to TRBD1 (5 bases). Trimming took off 3 bases at V and 6 bases at J, with 5 bases between the two ends. CDR3 size: 12 residues. Germline CDR1 reads KGHDR; CDR2 reads SFDVKD. CDR3: CATSDGGQPQHF. The CDR3 DNA is TGTGCCACCAGTGATGGGGGTCAGCCCCAGCATTTT.

The chain uses TRBV5-1 and TRBJ2-3, with D perhaps TRBD2 (5 bases). This CDR3 spans 14 amino acids. The V and J ends lost 5 bases and 4 bases respectively, with 14 bases between them. The V gene's germline CDR1 is SGHRS and CDR2 YFSETQ. The CDR3 is CASRLRGRPDTQYF. In DNA, the CDR3 is TGCGCCAGCAGGTTGCGAGGGCGCCCAGATACGCAGTATTTT.

The chain carries TRBV7-3 and TRBJ2-2; 11 bases fit TRBD2. CDR1 SGHTA and CDR2 FQGTGA come from the germline V gene. The CDR3 spans 15 residues. The V segment lost 5 bases and the J segment 5 bases; nucleotides outside the gene matches: 4. The CDR3 bases are TGTGCCAGCAGCGTAGCGGGGGGGCCTACCGGGGAGCTGTTTTTT. Its protein is CASSVAGGPTGELFF.

The table lists this clone with a few counts. The chain recombines TRBV7-3 with TRBJ2-1, with D maybe TRBD1 (6 bases). V shed 5 bases and J shed 0 bases, with 14 bases lying between them. CDR3 length: 16 amino acids. Germline assignment: CDR1 SGHTA and CDR2 FQGTGA. The CDR3 loop reads CASSKRGTTSYNEQFF. CDR3 DNA sequence: TGTGCCAGCAGCAAAAGGGGGACAACCTCCTACAATGAGCAGTTCTTC. The full variable domain, completed using reference TRBV7-3 and TRBJ2-1, is GAGVSQTPSNKVTEKGKYVELRCDPISGHTALYWYRQSLGQGPEFLIYFQGTGAADDSGLPNDRFFAVRPEGSVSTLKIQRTERGDSAVYLCASSKRGTTSYNEQFFGPGTRLTVL.

V usage is TRBV6-5 and J usage is TRBJ1-1, with D possibly TRBD1 on 5 matching bases. The CDR3 runs 15 residues. The germline V gene has CDR1 MNHEY and CDR2 SVGAGI. V shed 0 bases and J shed 3 bases, with 11 bases lying between them. The CDR3 here is CASSYSGQGYTEAFF. Here the CDR3 DNA reads TGTGCCAGCAGTTACTCAGGGCAGGGATACACTGAAGCTTTCTTT.

The CDR3 region has the DNA TGTGCCTGGAGCCAACTAGCGGGGGGGCGGGATGAGCAGTTCTTC. This gives the protein CAWSQLAGGRDEQFF. J is TRBJ2-1 and V is TRBV30, with 13 bases lining up with TRBD2. Losses at the gene ends were 3 bases for V and 8 bases for J; bases not matched to a gene: 7. CDR3 length equals 15 residues. Germline CDR1 is GTSNPN and CDR2 is SVGIG (reference sequence).

The rearrangement uses TRBV5-8 and TRBJ2-1; 8 bases agree with TRBD1. This CDR3 is 15 amino acids long. CDR1 and CDR2 from the germline V gene are SGHTS and YDEGEE. The V segment lost 7 bases and the J segment 5 bases; nucleotides outside the gene matches: 11. CDR3 DNA: TGTGCCAGCCTTGACCGGGACAGGCTTAACAATGAGCAGTTCTTC. As protein: CASLDRDRLNNEQFF.

This clone was recorded a few times. The chain joins TRBV19 to TRBJ1-1; D is undetermined. With 7 bases removed from V and 3 bases from J, the gap between germline ends came to 12 bases. The CDR3 covers 13 residues. Germline CDR1 LNHDA, CDR2 SQIVND (reference sequence). CDR3 in DNA: TGTGCCAGTACCCTGAAAAGGGACACTGAAGCTTTCTTT. Its protein product is CASTLKRDTEAFF.

The chain couples TRBV11-2 to TRBJ2-7; D unresolved. Trimming cost V 1 base and J 3 bases, with 7 bases left between them. The V gene's germline CDR1 is SGHAT and CDR2 FQNNGV. The CDR3 totals 13 residues. Written as DNA, the CDR3 is TGTGCCAGCAGCTTAGTTGGGAACTACGAGCAGTACGTC. Protein sequence: CASSLVGNYEQYV.

The gene calls are TRBV20-1 and TRBJ1-2, with 9 bases fitting TRBD1. The V gene's germline CDR1 is DFQATT and CDR2 SNEGSKA (reference sequence). The CDR3 is 11 residues long. V lost 5 bases, J lost 9 bases, and 4 bases stayed unmatched. The DNA for the CDR3 is TGCAGTGCTTCACAGGGGGCGAGCTACACCTTC. This encodes CSASQGASYTF.

This sequence joins TRBV7-2 and TRBJ1-2; D uncertain. In germline, CDR1 is SGHTA, CDR2 FQGNSA. CDR3 size: 14 residues. V was trimmed by 3 bases and J by 1 base, leaving 9 bases between them. The CDR3 sequence: CASSLGGYNYGYTF. For the CDR3, the DNA is TGTGCCAGCAGCTTGGGCGGATATAACTATGGCTACACCTTC.